The clone carrying this T cell receptor beta chain was recorded at least ten times. Its antigen is not identified. This specimen belongs to a study of early T cells in non-severe SARS-CoV-2 infection. Study as a whole: Unsorted whole-blood RNA was sequenced in bulk, leaving chains unpaired.

Unique molecular identifiers tagged individual cDNA molecules. From the 5' RACE reads, TCRdb called clonotypes with MiXCR, one entry per CDR3 protein. The sample records tens of thousands of distinct CDR3 sequences, 10% to 15% being singletons. The CDR3 length is 15 residues. V was cut by 2 bases and J by 1 base, with 11 bases left in between. CDR1 SNHLY and CDR2 FYNNEI come from the germline V gene. General study findings and limits: VDJdb-based matching was biased toward anti-spike CD8 responses and missed private and CD4 specificities.

What was sequenced was whole blood. The sequence was obtained from an adult who was a healthcare worker with PCR-confirmed SARS-CoV-2 infection or an uninfected control (not recorded which). The chain combines TRBV2 with TRBJ1-1; D unclear. CDR3 protein: CASSELASQNTEAFF. The CDR3 DNA reads TGTGCCAGCAGTGAATTAGCCTCCCAGAACACTGAAGCTTTCTTT. Full variable domain (missing parts from reference TRBV2 and TRBJ1-1): EPEVTQTPSHQVTQMGQEVILRCVPISNHLYFYWYRQILGQKVEFLVSFYNNEISEKSEIFDDQFSVERPDGSNFTLKIRSTKLEDSAMYFCASSELASQNTEAFFGQGTRLTVV.